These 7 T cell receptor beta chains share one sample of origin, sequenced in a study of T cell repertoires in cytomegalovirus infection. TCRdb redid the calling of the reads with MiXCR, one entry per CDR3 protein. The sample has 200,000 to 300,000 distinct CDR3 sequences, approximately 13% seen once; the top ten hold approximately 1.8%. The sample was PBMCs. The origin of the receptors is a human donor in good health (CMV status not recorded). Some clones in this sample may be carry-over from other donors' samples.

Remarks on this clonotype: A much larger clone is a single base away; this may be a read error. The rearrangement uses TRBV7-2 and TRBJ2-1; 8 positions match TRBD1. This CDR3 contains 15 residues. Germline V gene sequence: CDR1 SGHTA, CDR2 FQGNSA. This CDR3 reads CASSSGQGGYNEQSF. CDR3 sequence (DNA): TGTGCCAGCAGCTCCGGACAGGGTGGGTACAATGAGCAGTCCTTC.

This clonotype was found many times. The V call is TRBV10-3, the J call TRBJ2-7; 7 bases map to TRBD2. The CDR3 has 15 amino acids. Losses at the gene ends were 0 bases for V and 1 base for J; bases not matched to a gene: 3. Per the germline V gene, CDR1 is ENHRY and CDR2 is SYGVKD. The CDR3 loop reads CAISESEAGSYEQYF. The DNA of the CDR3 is TGTGCCATCAGTGAGTCCGAAGCGGGATCCTACGAGCAGTACTTC.

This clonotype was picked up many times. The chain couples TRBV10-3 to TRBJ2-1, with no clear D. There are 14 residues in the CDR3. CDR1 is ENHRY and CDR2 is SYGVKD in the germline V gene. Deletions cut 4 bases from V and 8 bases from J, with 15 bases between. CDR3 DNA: TGTGCCATCAGTGCCCGGTCCCAAGACGATGAGCAGTTCTTC. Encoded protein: CAISARSQDDEQFF.

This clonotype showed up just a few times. Written as DNA, the CDR3 is TGTGCCAGCAGCTTACGTGTCGATAGCACAGATACGCAGTATTTT. This sequence encodes CASSLRVDSTDTQYF. This chain connects TRBV7-2 to TRBJ2-3; D is uncertain. The CDR3 has 15 amino acids. CDR1 and CDR2 from the germline V gene are SGHTA and FQGNSA. Between the trimmed V and J ends, which lost 2 bases and 0 bases, there was a span of 9 bases.

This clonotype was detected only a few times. The DNA for the CDR3 is TGTGCCAGCAGCCAAGAATGGACAGGGAACGAGCAGTACTTC. This gives the protein CASSQEWTGNEQYF. The chain combines TRBV3-1 with TRBJ2-7; TRBD1 aligns across 8 bases. Per germline, CDR1 LGHDT and CDR2 YNNKEL (reference sequence). Trimming at V came to 0 bases and at J to 5 bases, leaving 3 bases not matched to a gene. The CDR3 loop spans 14 amino acids.

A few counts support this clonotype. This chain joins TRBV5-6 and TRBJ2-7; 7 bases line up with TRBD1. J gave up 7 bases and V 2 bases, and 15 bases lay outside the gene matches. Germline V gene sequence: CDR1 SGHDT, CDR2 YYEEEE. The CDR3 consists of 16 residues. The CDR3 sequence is CASSFKAQGPPGEQYF. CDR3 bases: TGTGCCAGCAGCTTCAAAGCACAGGGGCCTCCTGGTGAGCAGTACTTC.

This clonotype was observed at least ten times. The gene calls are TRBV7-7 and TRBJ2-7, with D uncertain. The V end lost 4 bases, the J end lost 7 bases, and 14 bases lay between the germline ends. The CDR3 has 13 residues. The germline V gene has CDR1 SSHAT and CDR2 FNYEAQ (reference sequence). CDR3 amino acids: CASSSTVSTEQYF. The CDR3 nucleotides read TGTGCCAGCAGCTCAACGGTTAGTACAGAGCAGTACTTC.